This T cell receptor beta chain was recorded in a study of control samples from healthy donors and cancer patients. The CDR3 sequence is 14 residues long. CDR1 and CDR2 (germline): LNHDA, SQIVND (reference sequence). After removal of 9 bases from V and 0 bases from J, the junction contained 6 bases not matched to a gene. This table comes from immunoSEQ multiplex PCR, and its TCRdb copy is limited to in-frame clones, with some not included. The sample includes 45,000 or so clones, 85% to 95% of them seen just once. The chain employs TRBV19 and TRBJ2-3, with TRBD1 matching 7 bases. Material: PBMCs. This clonotype was obtained from a middle-aged woman with head and neck cancer. CDR3 sequence: CASQTGPSTDTQYF. The CDR3 bases are TGTGCCAGCCAGACAGGGCCTAGCACAGATACGCAGTATTTT.